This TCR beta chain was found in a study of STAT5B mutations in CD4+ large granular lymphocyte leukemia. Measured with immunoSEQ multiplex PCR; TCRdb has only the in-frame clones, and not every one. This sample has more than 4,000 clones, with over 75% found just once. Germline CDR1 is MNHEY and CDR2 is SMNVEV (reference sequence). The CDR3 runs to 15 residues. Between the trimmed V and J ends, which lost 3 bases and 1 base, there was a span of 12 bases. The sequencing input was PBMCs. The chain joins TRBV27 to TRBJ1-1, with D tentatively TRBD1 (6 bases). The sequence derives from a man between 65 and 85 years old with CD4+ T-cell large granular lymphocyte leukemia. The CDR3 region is CASSFPRGRNTEAFF. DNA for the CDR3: TGTGCCAGCAGTTTTCCCCGGGGGCGGAACACTGAAGCTTTCTTT.